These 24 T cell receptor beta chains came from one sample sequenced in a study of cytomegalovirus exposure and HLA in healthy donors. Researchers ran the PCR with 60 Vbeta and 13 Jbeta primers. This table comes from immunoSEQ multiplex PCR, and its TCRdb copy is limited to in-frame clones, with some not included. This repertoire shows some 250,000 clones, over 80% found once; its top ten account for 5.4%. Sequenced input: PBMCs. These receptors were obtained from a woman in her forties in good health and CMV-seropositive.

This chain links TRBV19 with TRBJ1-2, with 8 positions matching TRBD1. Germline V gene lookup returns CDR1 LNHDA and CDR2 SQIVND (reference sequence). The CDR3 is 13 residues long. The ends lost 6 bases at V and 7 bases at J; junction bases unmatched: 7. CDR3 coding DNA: TGTGCCAGTAGATTACAGGGGGTAGGTGGCTACACCTTC. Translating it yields CASRLQGVGGYTF.

The CDR3 protein is CASNRNTEAFF. Here the CDR3 DNA reads TGTGCCAGCAATAGGAACACTGAAGCTTTCTTT. The genes are TRBV7-9 and TRBJ1-1; D is unresolved. Per the germline V gene, CDR1 is SEHNR and CDR2 is FQNEAQ (reference sequence). Trimming pared 7 bases from V and 1 base from J, leaving 4 bases between. The CDR3 sequence is 11 residues long.

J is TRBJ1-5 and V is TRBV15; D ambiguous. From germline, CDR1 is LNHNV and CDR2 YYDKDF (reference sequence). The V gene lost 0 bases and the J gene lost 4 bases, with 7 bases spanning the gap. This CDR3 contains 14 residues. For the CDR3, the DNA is TGTGCCACCAGCAGAGAACAGATTAATCAGCCCCAGCATTTT. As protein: CATSREQINQPQHF.

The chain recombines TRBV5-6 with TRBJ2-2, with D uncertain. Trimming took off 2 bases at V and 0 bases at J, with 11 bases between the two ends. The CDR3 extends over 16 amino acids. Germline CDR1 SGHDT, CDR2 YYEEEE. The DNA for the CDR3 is TGTGCCAGCAGCTTTCCTCAGCTAGCGAACACCGGGGAGCTGTTTTTT. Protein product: CASSFPQLANTGELFF.

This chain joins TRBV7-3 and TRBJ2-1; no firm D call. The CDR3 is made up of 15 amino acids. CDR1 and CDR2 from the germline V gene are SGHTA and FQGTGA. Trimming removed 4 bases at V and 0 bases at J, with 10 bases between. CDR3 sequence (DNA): TGTGCCAGCAGCTACAACAGCCGCTCCTACAATGAGCAGTTCTTC. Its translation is CASSYNSRSYNEQFF.

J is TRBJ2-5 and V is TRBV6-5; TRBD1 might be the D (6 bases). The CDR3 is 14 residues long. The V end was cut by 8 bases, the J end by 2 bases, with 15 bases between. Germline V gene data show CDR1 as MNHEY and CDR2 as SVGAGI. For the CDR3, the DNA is TGTGCCAGCCGCCCTGGGACAATTCAAGAGACCCAGTACTTC. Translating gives CASRPGTIQETQYF.

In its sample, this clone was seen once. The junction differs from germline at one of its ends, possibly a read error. The CDR3 region is CSSSLERVLNTEAFF. CDR3 in DNA: TGTTCCAGCAGCTTAGAGCGGGTGTTGAACACTGAAGCTTTCTTT. The chain has TRBV7-9 and TRBJ1-1, with D uncertain. This CDR3 is built from 15 residues. From germline, CDR1 is SEHNR and CDR2 FQNEAQ (reference sequence).

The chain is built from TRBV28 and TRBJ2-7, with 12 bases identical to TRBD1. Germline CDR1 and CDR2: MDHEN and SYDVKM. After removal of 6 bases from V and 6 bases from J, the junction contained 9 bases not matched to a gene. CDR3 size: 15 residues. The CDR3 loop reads CASSNSGTGGAEQYF. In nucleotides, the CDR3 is TGTGCCAGCAGCAACTCCGGGACAGGGGGCGCCGAGCAGTACTTC.

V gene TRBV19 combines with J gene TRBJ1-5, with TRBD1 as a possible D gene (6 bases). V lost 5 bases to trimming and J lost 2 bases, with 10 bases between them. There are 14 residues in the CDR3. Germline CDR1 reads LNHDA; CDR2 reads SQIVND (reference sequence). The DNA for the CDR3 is TGTGCCAGTAGTGTCTCAGGGGGCAATCAGCCCCAGCATTTT. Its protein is CASSVSGGNQPQHF.

CDR3 amino acids: CASSTHNGQGARSPLHF. The CDR3 DNA is TGTGCCAGCAGCACGCACAATGGACAGGGGGCGAGATCACCCCTCCACTTT. The chain joins TRBV7-9 to TRBJ1-6, with TRBD1 matching over 11 bases. The germline CDR1 and CDR2 sequences are SEHNR and FQNEAQ (reference sequence). V lost 5 bases, J lost 10 bases, and 13 bases stayed unmatched. The CDR3 has 17 amino acids. Looking up the rest from reference TRBV7-9 and TRBJ1-6 gives the full variable domain: DTGVSQNPRHKITKRGQNVTFRCDPISEHNRLYWYRQTLGQGPEFLTYFQNEAQLEKSRLLSDRFSAERPKGSFSTLEIQRTEQGDSAMYLCASSTHNGQGARSPLHFGNGTRLTVT.

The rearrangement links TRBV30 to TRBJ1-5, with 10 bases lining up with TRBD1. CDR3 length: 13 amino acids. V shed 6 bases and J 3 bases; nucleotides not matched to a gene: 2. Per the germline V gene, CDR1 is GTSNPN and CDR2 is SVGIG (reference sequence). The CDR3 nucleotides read TGTGCCTGTGGGACAGGGGACAATCAGCCCCAGCATTTT. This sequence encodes CACGTGDNQPQHF.

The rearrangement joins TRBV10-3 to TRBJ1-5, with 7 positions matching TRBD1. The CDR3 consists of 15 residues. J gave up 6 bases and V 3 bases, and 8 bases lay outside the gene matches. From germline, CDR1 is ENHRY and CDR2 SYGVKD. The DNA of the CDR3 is TGTGCCATCAGTGACCTCGGGACAGAAAGTCAGCCCCAGCATTTT. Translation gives CAISDLGTESQPQHF.

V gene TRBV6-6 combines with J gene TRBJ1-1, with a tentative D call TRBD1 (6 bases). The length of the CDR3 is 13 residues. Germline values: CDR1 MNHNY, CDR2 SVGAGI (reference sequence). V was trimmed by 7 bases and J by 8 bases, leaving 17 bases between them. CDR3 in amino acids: CASIPAIRGEAFF. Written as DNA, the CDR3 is TGTGCCAGCATCCCCGCCATCAGGGGCGAAGCTTTCTTT.

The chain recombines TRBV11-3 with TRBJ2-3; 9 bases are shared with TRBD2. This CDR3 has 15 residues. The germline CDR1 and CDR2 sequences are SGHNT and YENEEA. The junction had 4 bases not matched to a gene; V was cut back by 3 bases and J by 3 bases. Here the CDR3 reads CASSLAGGKTDTQYF. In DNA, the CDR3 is TGTGCCAGCAGCTTGGCGGGGGGGAAAACAGATACGCAGTATTTT.

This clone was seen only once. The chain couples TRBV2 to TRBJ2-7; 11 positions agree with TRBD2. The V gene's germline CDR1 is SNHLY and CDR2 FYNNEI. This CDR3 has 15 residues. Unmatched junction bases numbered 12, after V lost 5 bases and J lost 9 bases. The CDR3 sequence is CASSSYTSGSQGQYF. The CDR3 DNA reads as TGTGCCAGCAGTTCCTATACTAGCGGGAGCCAGGGGCAGTACTTC.

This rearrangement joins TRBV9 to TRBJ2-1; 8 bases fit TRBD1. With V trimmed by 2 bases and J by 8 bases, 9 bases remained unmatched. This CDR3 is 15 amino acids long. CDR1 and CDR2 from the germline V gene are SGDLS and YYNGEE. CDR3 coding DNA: TGTGCCAGCAGCGTTGCTCCCGGACAGGGCGATGAGCAGTTCTTC. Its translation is CASSVAPGQGDEQFF.

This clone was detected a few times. CDR3 residues: CASSEVRGSYEQYF. As DNA, the CDR3 is TGTGCCAGCAGTGAAGTGCGGGGCTCCTACGAGCAGTACTTC. The V call is TRBV6-1, the J call TRBJ2-7, with D possibly TRBD2 on 6 matching bases. V lost 1 base, J lost 0 bases, and 7 bases lay in between. The germline CDR1 and CDR2 sequences are MNHNS and SASEGT. This CDR3 is built from 14 residues.

CDR3 protein: CASSFLAGGPLETQYF. The CDR3 DNA follows: TGCGCCAGCAGCTTTCTTGCGGGGGGGCCCCTGGAGACCCAGTACTTC. The gene calls are TRBV5-1 and TRBJ2-5; 9 bases fit TRBD2. Germline CDR1 SGHRS, CDR2 YFSETQ. V lost 2 bases to trimming and J lost 5 bases; unmatched junction nucleotides: 10. This CDR3 comprises 16 residues. Using reference TRBV5-1 and TRBJ2-5 for the parts outside the CDR3, the full variable domain is KAGVTQTPRYLIKTRGQQVTLSCSPISGHRSVSWYQQTPGQGLQFLFEYFSETQRNKGNFPGRFSGRQFSNSRSEMNVSTLELGDSALYLCASSFLAGGPLETQYFGPGTRLLVL.

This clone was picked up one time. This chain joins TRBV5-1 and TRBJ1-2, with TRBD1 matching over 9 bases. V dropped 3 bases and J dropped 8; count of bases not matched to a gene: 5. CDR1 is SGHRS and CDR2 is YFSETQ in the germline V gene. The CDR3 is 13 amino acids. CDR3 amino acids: CASSSWTGEGYTF. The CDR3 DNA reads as TGCGCCAGCAGCTCTTGGACAGGGGAAGGCTACACCTTC.

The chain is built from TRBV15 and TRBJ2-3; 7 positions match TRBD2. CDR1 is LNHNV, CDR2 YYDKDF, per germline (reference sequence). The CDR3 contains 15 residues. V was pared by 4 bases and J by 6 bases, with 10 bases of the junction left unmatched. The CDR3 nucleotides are TGTGCCACCAGCATAGGTGGGGCCGGGGGGGATACGCAGTATTTT. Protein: CATSIGGAGGDTQYF.

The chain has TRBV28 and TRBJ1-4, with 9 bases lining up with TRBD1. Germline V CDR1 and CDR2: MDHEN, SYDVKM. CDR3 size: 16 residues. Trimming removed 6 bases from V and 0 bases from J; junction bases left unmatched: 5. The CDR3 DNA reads TGTGCCAGCAGCCTACAGGGGGCGACAACTAATGAAAAACTGTTTTTT. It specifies CASSLQGATTNEKLFF.

CDR3 coding DNA: TGTGCCAGCAGTGACGTAGGAGCCACCTACAATGAGCAGTTCTTC. Residues: CASSDVGATYNEQFF. The chain joins TRBV6-4 to TRBJ2-1, with unresolved D. Germline CDR1 reads MRHNA; CDR2 reads SNTAGT. V lost 2 bases, J lost 2 bases, and 10 bases lay in between. The length of the CDR3 is 15 residues.

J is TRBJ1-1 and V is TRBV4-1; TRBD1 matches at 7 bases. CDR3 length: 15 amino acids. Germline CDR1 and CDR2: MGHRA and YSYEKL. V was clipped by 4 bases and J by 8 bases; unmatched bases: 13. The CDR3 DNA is TGCGCCAGCAGCCTAGGGACAGCAAGGCCTTCAGAAGCTTTCTTT. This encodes CASSLGTARPSEAFF.

The CDR3 protein is CASVGGSYEQYF. The CDR3 DNA reads as TGTGCCAGCGTCGGCGGGAGCTACGAGCAGTACTTC. The chain combines TRBV25-1 with TRBJ2-7; 7 bases fit TRBD2. V gave up 8 bases and J gave up 3 bases; unmatched junction bases: 4. CDR3 length equals 12 residues. Germline CDR1 is MGHDK and CDR2 is SYGVNS.